Presented here are 18 T cell receptor beta chains from one specimen sequenced in a study of blood T cell repertoires in COVID-19. Repertoires were generated with immunoSEQ multiplex PCR, while TCRdb's copy carries only in-frame clones and drops some. This sample has 200,000 to 250,000 clones, with about 83% found just once. The specimen was peripheral blood. These TCRs come from a man aged 30 to 45 who had recovered from COVID-19.

V is TRBV11-3 and J is TRBJ1-1; D is uncertain. This CDR3 is 12 amino acids long. Deletions cut 5 bases from V and 1 base from J, with 5 bases between. Germline V gives CDR1 SGHNT, CDR2 YENEEA. This chain's CDR3 is CASSRKNTEAFF. The CDR3 nucleotides read TGTGCCAGCAGCCGTAAGAACACTGAAGCTTTCTTT.

This clone appeared once. The chain recombines TRBV7-2 with TRBJ1-1; D not certain. V shed 5 bases and J shed 10 bases, with 20 bases lying between them. The CDR3 is 14 amino acids. CDR1 is SGHTA and CDR2 is FQGNSA in the germline V gene. The CDR3 DNA sequence: TGTGCCAGCAGCCCCACCTCTGCAGGTTTGTCAGCTTTCTTT. Protein product: CASSPTSAGLSAFF.

This rearrangement joins TRBV2 to TRBJ1-1; TRBD1 is a possible D gene (6 bases). Trimming stripped 2 bases from V and 11 bases from J, with 15 bases between. CDR1 and CDR2 (germline): SNHLY, FYNNEI. The CDR3 is 13 residues long. The CDR3 DNA follows: TGTGCCAGCAGTGAATGGGGGGGCAGGCAGGCTTTCTTT. Translated: CASSEWGGRQAFF.

The genes are TRBV7-2 and TRBJ1-5; D may be TRBD1 (5 bases). V shed 7 bases and J shed 3 bases, with 13 bases lying between them. CDR1 and CDR2 from the germline V gene are SGHTA and FQGNSA. The CDR3 has 14 amino acids. The CDR3 sequence is CASKWGGTNQPQHF. CDR3 nucleotides: TGTGCCAGCAAATGGGGGGGAACCAATCAGCCCCAGCATTTT.

This clone was counted once. One end of the junction fails to match germline, which may point to a read error. The V gene is TRBV3-1 (or the pseudogene TRBV3-2), the J gene TRBJ2-1; tentative D call: TRBD1 (6 bases). CDR1 is LGHDT, CDR2 YNNKEL, per germline (reference sequence). The CDR3 has 16 residues. The DNA for the CDR3 is TGTGCCAGCAGCCAAGGAAGTAGCGATGGGGGCAATAAGCAGTTCTTC. It yields the protein CASSQGSSDGGNKQFF.

The chain links TRBV18 to TRBJ2-7; D call uncertain. This CDR3 contains 14 residues. Germline V CDR1 and CDR2: KGHSH, LQKENI. Trimming pared 3 bases from V and 3 bases from J, leaving 12 bases between. In DNA, the CDR3 is TGTGCCAGCTCACCCTGGGCAGACATCTACGAGCAGTACTTC. Protein sequence: CASSPWADIYEQYF. Supplemented by reference TRBV18 and TRBJ2-7, the full variable domain reads NAGVMQNPRHLVRRRGQEARLRCSPMKGHSHVYWYRQLPEEGLKFMVYLQKENIIDESGMPKERFSAEFPKEGPSILRIQQVVRGDSAAYFCASSPWADIYEQYFGPGTRLTVT.

This clone was seen only a few times. The V and J genes are TRBV10-2 and TRBJ2-7, with D perhaps matching TRBD2 (5 bases). V was cut by 10 bases and J by 2 bases, with 9 bases left in between. The CDR3 is made up of 11 amino acids. Germline CDR1 is WSHSY and CDR2 is SAAADI. In nucleotides, the CDR3 is TGCGCCACCCGAGGGCCCTACGAGCAGTACGTC. Translation gives CATRGPYEQYV.

This chain connects TRBV5-4 to TRBJ2-3; 9 bases agree with TRBD2. The CDR3 totals 17 residues. CDR1 SGHNT and CDR2 YYREEE come from the germline V gene (reference sequence). The ends lost 3 bases at V and 5 bases at J; junction bases unmatched: 13. DNA for the CDR3: TGTGCCAGCAGCTCCCGCCGGGCTAGCGGGGTTGGAGATACGCAGTATTTT. Its protein is CASSSRRASGVGDTQYF.

The chain has TRBV5-1 and TRBJ2-6, with D perhaps TRBD2 (6 bases). The CDR3 consists of 18 residues. V was clipped by 1 base and J by 0 bases, with 14 bases between them. The germline CDR1 and CDR2 sequences are SGHRS and YFSETQ. The CDR3 sequence: CASSLSPLGGSGANVLTF. Here the CDR3 DNA reads TGCGCCAGCAGCTTGTCACCTTTGGGGGGCTCTGGGGCCAACGTCCTGACTTTC.

The chain links TRBV27 to TRBJ1-1, with D uncertain. The CDR3 length is 13 residues. V was pared by 3 bases and J by 0 bases, with 5 bases between. The V gene's germline CDR1 is MNHEY and CDR2 SMNVEV (reference sequence). The CDR3 reads CASSFSLNTEAFF. In DNA form, the CDR3 reads TGTGCCAGCAGTTTTTCGTTGAACACTGAAGCTTTCTTT.

This chain links TRBV3-1 (or the pseudogene TRBV3-2) with TRBJ1-2; the D gene is possibly TRBD1 (5 bases). The length of the CDR3 is 15 residues. Germline V gives CDR1 LGHDT, CDR2 YNNKEL (reference sequence). With 4 bases removed from V and 0 bases from J, the gap between germline ends came to 12 bases. The CDR3 reads CASSRGLQANYGYTF. CDR3 DNA: TGTGCCAGCAGCCGAGGATTACAGGCTAACTATGGCTACACCTTC.

The V call is TRBV7-7, the J call TRBJ2-5; 13 nucleotides agree with TRBD2. J was trimmed by 5 bases and V by 5 bases; bases with no gene match: 8. This CDR3 contains 16 residues. Germline CDR1 reads SSHAT; CDR2 reads FNYEAQ (reference sequence). DNA for the CDR3: TGTGCCAGCAGCCGAACACTAGCGGGGGGGCGGGAGACCCAGTACTTC. This translates into CASSRTLAGGRETQYF.

The J gene is TRBJ2-7, the V gene TRBV27, with 7 bases matching TRBD1. This CDR3 is 15 amino acids long. Per germline, CDR1 MNHEY and CDR2 SMNVEV (reference sequence). V lost 5 bases to trimming and J lost 2 bases; unmatched junction nucleotides: 9. The CDR3 region is CASSDTTGVAYEQYF. The CDR3, as DNA: TGTGCCAGCAGTGACACTACAGGGGTAGCCTACGAGCAGTACTTC.

The chain carries TRBV2 and TRBJ1-1; tentatively, D is TRBD1 (6 bases). CDR3 length equals 13 residues. Germline lookup yields CDR1 SNHLY and CDR2 FYNNEI. Trimming stripped 9 bases from V and 4 bases from J, with 15 bases between. CDR3 in amino acids: CARSDSLVTEAFF. The DNA for the CDR3 is TGTGCCAGGTCGGACAGTTTAGTCACTGAAGCTTTCTTT. Full variable domain (outside the CDR3, taken from reference TRBV2 and TRBJ1-1): EPEVTQTPSHQVTQMGQEVILRCVPISNHLYFYWYRQILGQKVEFLVSFYNNEISEKSEIFDDQFSVERPDGSNFTLKIRSTKLEDSAMYFCARSDSLVTEAFFGQGTRLTVV.

The chain uses TRBV5-1 and TRBJ2-2; D remains unclear. With 0 bases removed from V and 4 bases from J, the gap between germline ends came to 7 bases. Germline CDR1 is SGHRS and CDR2 is YFSETQ. The CDR3 loop spans 14 amino acids. This CDR3 reads CASSLAQPTGELFF. The CDR3 coding sequence is TGCGCCAGCAGCTTGGCACAGCCCACCGGGGAGCTGTTTTTT. Supplemented by reference TRBV5-1 and TRBJ2-2, the full variable domain reads KAGVTQTPRYLIKTRGQQVTLSCSPISGHRSVSWYQQTPGQGLQFLFEYFSETQRNKGNFPGRFSGRQFSNSRSEMNVSTLELGDSALYLCASSLAQPTGELFFGEGSRLTVL.

This chain uses TRBV29-1 with TRBJ2-5; 10 bases align to TRBD2. V shed 7 bases, J shed 5 bases, and the junction held 4 bases outside the gene matches. The CDR3 runs to 12 residues. Germline V gene sequence: CDR1 SQVTM, CDR2 ANQGSEA. The CDR3 region is CSGAGGRETQYF. CDR3 in DNA: TGCAGCGGAGCGGGAGGGAGGGAGACCCAGTACTTC.

The rearrangement links TRBV18 to TRBJ1-2; D remains ambiguous. V was trimmed by 5 bases and J by 3 bases, leaving 16 bases between them. Germline V CDR1 and CDR2: KGHSH, LQKENI. This CDR3 comprises 15 residues. Here the CDR3 DNA reads TGTGCCAGCTCAACCCTCTCGCGGGCTCACTATGGCTACACCTTC. It is translated as CASSTLSRAHYGYTF. Variable domain in full (rest from reference TRBV18 and TRBJ1-2): NAGVMQNPRHLVRRRGQEARLRCSPMKGHSHVYWYRQLPEEGLKFMVYLQKENIIDESGMPKERFSAEFPKEGPSILRIQQVVRGDSAAYFCASSTLSRAHYGYTFGSGTRLTVV.

The V call is TRBV7-9, the J call TRBJ2-3; the D gene is possibly TRBD1 (6 bases). CDR3 length: 16 amino acids. Trimming shortened V by 5 bases and J by 2 bases, and 17 bases separated the two germline ends. CDR1 SEHNR and CDR2 FQNEAQ come from the germline V gene (reference sequence). The CDR3 region has the DNA TGTGCCAGCAGCCCACGATGGGACATCAACACAGATACGCAGTATTTT. Its protein is CASSPRWDINTDTQYF.